The 32 T cell receptor beta chains given below trace back to one sample, sequenced in a study of metastatic and nonmetastatic thyroid tumors. TCRdb re-called clones from the PCR reads using MiXCR. Of about 5,500 clones listed, around 31% are singletons. No treatment of any kind had been given to any patient before thyroid surgery. Sequenced material: adjacent normal tissue. The receptors originated from a male donor with papillary thyroid cancer or a benign thyroid nodule (not recorded which). Some clones in this sample may be carry-over from other donors' samples.

The rearrangement joins TRBV6-1 to TRBJ2-1; 9 bases line up with TRBD2. The CDR3 is made up of 14 amino acids. The V and J ends lost 6 bases and 8 bases, in that order; junction bases with no gene match: 8. Germline-derived CDR1 and CDR2 are MNHNS and SASEGT. CDR3 protein: CASRSSGSRDEQFF. The DNA for the CDR3 is TGTGCCAGCAGGAGTAGCGGGAGTCGCGATGAGCAGTTCTTC.

This clone was detected only a few times. The junction does not match germline at one end; this may be a read error. V and J are TRBV10-2 and TRBJ2-1; the D gene is possibly TRBD2 (6 bases). The CDR3 is 16 amino acids. Germline assignment: CDR1 WSHSY and CDR2 SAAADI. The CDR3 sequence: CASCDPAGSGSNEQFF. CDR3 sequence (DNA): TGCGCCAGCTGTGACCCGGCGGGGAGCGGAAGCAATGAGCAGTTCTTC.

The rearrangement joins TRBV2 to TRBJ1-1; D is uncertain. Germline-derived CDR1 and CDR2 are SNHLY and FYNNEI. Trimming pared 7 bases from V and 4 bases from J, leaving 16 bases between. This CDR3 is built from 14 residues. CDR3 sequence reads: CASIYRPGRTEAFF. The CDR3 DNA sequence: TGTGCCAGCATTTACCGACCCGGGCGCACTGAAGCTTTCTTT.

This clone appeared a few times. The chain employs TRBV12-3 or TRBV12-4 and TRBJ2-7; 16 nucleotides align to TRBD2. With V trimmed by 6 bases and J by 1 base, 6 bases remained unmatched. The CDR3 length is 17 residues. CDR3 DNA: TGTGCCAGCAGGGCTGGGACTAGCGGGAGGGCGTCCTACGAGCAGTACTTC. Its translation is CASRAGTSGRASYEQYF.

The chain uses TRBV6-1 and TRBJ2-3; TRBD2 matches 12 bases. Germline values: CDR1 MNHNS, CDR2 SASEGT. The V segment lost 5 bases and the J segment 2 bases; nucleotides outside the gene matches: 8. The CDR3 loop spans 17 amino acids. For the CDR3, the DNA is TGTGCCAGCAGTCCGACTAGCGGGGGTTCCTACACAGATACGCAGTATTTT. Residues: CASSPTSGGSYTDTQYF.

This clone has ten or more counts. V usage is TRBV11-2 and J usage is TRBJ2-7; D is uncertain. V lost 3 bases and J 7 bases, leaving 10 bases between the germline ends. This CDR3 contains 12 residues. Germline V gives CDR1 SGHAT, CDR2 FQNNGV. The CDR3 bases are TGTGCCAGCAGCTTTCGGGTAGGGGAGCAGTACTTC. Protein product: CASSFRVGEQYF.

The rearrangement joins TRBV3-1 to TRBJ2-7, with D hard to call. The CDR3 loop spans 15 amino acids. The germline V gene has CDR1 LGHDT and CDR2 YNNKEL (reference sequence). V was pared by 0 bases and J by 2 bases, with 11 bases between. CDR3 in DNA: TGTGCCAGCAGCCAAGATATTGCACAGACCTACGAGCAGTACTTC. Translating it yields CASSQDIAQTYEQYF.

This rearrangement joins TRBV5-6 to TRBJ2-7; tentatively, D is TRBD1 (6 bases). This CDR3 comprises 14 residues. V lost 4 bases, J lost 7 bases, and 18 bases lay in between. Germline loops: CDR1 SGHDT, CDR2 YYEEEE. The chain's CDR3 is CASSTPTGRTEQYF. The CDR3 nucleotides are TGTGCCAGCAGCACCCCGACAGGTCGAACGGAGCAGTACTTC.

The CDR3 DNA sequence: TGCAGTGCCACAACCGCGGGACTAGCGGGAGCGGGAGACACAGATACGCAGTATTTT. Residues: CSATTAGLAGAGDTDTQYF. This chain connects TRBV20-1 to TRBJ2-3; 14 nucleotides align to TRBD2. The V and J ends lost 6 bases and 2 bases, in that order; junction bases with no gene match: 16. In germline, CDR1 is DFQATT, CDR2 SNEGSKA (reference sequence). The CDR3 is made up of 19 amino acids.

The chain is built from TRBV15 and TRBJ2-1, with 7 bases aligning to TRBD2. This CDR3 contains 15 residues. V lost 1 base and J lost 6; bases outside the gene matches: 6. Germline CDR1 and CDR2: LNHNV and YYDKDF (reference sequence). Here the CDR3 reads CATSRVVLASNEQFF. In DNA form, the CDR3 reads TGTGCCACCAGCAGAGTCGTACTAGCGAGCAATGAGCAGTTCTTC.

The chain recombines TRBV5-1 with TRBJ2-4, with D tentatively TRBD1 (5 bases). V gave up 0 bases and J gave up 3 bases, with 13 bases separating them. Germline lookup yields CDR1 SGHRS and CDR2 YFSETQ. The CDR3 runs 16 residues. The CDR3 DNA sequence: TGCGCCAGCAGCTTGGGGTGGGGCTGGGGCAAAAACATTCAGTACTTC. As protein: CASSLGWGWGKNIQYF.

By frequency in the sample, this clone is medium-sized. The chain combines TRBV2 with TRBJ2-2, with unresolved D. The CDR3 covers 14 residues. Trimming stripped 6 bases from V and 0 bases from J, with 8 bases between. Germline V CDR1 and CDR2: SNHLY, FYNNEI. The CDR3 sequence is CASSRSSNTGELFF. The DNA of the CDR3 is TGTGCCAGCAGCAGGAGCTCGAACACCGGGGAGCTGTTTTTT.

The V gene is TRBV4-2, the J gene TRBJ2-7; perhaps TRBD1 as D (6 bases). Germline CDR1 and CDR2: LGHNA and YNFKEQ. Trimming stripped 0 bases from V and 3 bases from J, with 15 bases between. This CDR3 has 16 residues. This CDR3 reads CASSQEGYRDIYEQYF. In DNA, the CDR3 is TGTGCCAGCAGCCAAGAGGGGTACAGGGATATCTACGAGCAGTACTTC.

The gene calls are TRBV19 and TRBJ2-1, with 13 positions matching TRBD2. The V gene's germline CDR1 is LNHDA and CDR2 SQIVND (reference sequence). The V gene end was trimmed by 4 bases and the J gene end by 9 bases; junction bases not matched to a gene: 6. This CDR3 contains 15 residues. The CDR3: CASSTTSGGRSEQFF. The CDR3, as DNA: TGTGCCAGTAGTACGACTAGCGGGGGGCGAAGTGAGCAGTTCTTC.

This sequence joins TRBV15 and TRBJ1-2; 7 bases fit TRBD1. The CDR3 is 14 amino acids. Germline lookup yields CDR1 LNHNV and CDR2 YYDKDF (reference sequence). V gave up 0 bases and J gave up 5 bases; unmatched junction bases: 3. This CDR3 is CATSREGDRYGYTF. As DNA, the CDR3 is TGTGCCACCAGCAGAGAGGGGGACAGATATGGCTACACCTTC.

V gene TRBV6-1 combines with J gene TRBJ1-1; D gene unclear. CDR1 is MNHNS and CDR2 is SASEGT in the germline V gene. Trimming took off 10 bases at V and 5 bases at J, with 11 bases between the two ends. CDR3 length: 11 residues. As DNA, the CDR3 is TGTGCCACAAAGAAAGGTACTGAAGCTTTCTTT. Residues: CATKKGTEAFF.

This clone has a handful of counts. The gene calls are TRBV28 and TRBJ2-1; the D gene is possibly TRBD1 (5 bases). V shed 2 bases and J shed 2 bases, with 19 bases lying between them. In germline, CDR1 is MDHEN, CDR2 SYDVKM. This CDR3 spans 18 amino acids. CDR3 amino acids: CASSLMIWVRQTYNEQFF. In DNA form, the CDR3 reads TGTGCCAGCAGTTTAATGATCTGGGTGAGACAGACCTACAATGAGCAGTTCTTC.

Judged by abundance, this clone is medium-sized. The rearrangement links TRBV11-2 to TRBJ2-7, with TRBD2 matching over 8 bases. Germline V lookup: CDR1 SGHAT, CDR2 FQNNGV. J gave up 6 bases and V 5 bases, and 3 bases lay outside the gene matches. The CDR3 spans 12 residues. The CDR3 DNA sequence: TGTGCCAGCAGCCCGGGGGGGGTCGAGCAGTACTTC. This codes for CASSPGGVEQYF.

This clone was picked up a small number of times. The CDR3: CASAHNSPLHF. As DNA, the CDR3 is TGCGCCAGCGCCCATAATTCACCCCTCCACTTT. The chain is built from TRBV10-2 and TRBJ1-6, with D uncertain. Germline values: CDR1 WSHSY, CDR2 SAAADI. Trimming removed 8 bases from V and 5 bases from J, with 4 bases in between. The CDR3 is made up of 11 amino acids.

The chain links TRBV7-9 to TRBJ2-5, with 7 positions matching TRBD1. CDR1 SEHNR and CDR2 FQNEAQ come from the germline V gene (reference sequence). The V segment lost 1 base and the J segment 0 bases; nucleotides outside the gene matches: 8. The CDR3 extends over 17 amino acids. The CDR3 sequence: CASSLDGTEWYQETQYF. In DNA form, the CDR3 reads TGTGCCAGCAGCTTAGATGGGACAGAGTGGTACCAAGAGACCCAGTACTTC.

The V and J genes are TRBV28 and TRBJ2-2; 9 nucleotides agree with TRBD2. This CDR3 spans 17 amino acids. Germline-derived CDR1 and CDR2 are MDHEN and SYDVKM. With V trimmed by 2 bases and J by 3 bases, 7 bases remained unmatched. The CDR3 spells CASSLTAGGIYTGELFF. CDR3 nucleotide sequence: TGTGCCAGCAGTTTAACAGCGGGAGGAATATACACCGGGGAGCTGTTTTTT.

The chain is built from TRBV5-1 and TRBJ1-1; TRBD1 aligns across 12 bases. V lost 4 bases and J lost 3; bases outside the gene matches: 7. Germline CDR1 reads SGHRS; CDR2 reads YFSETQ. This CDR3 has 16 residues. The DNA of the CDR3 is TGCGCCAGCAGCCCCCAGGGACAGGGGGCGTACACTGAAGCTTTCTTT. It specifies CASSPQGQGAYTEAFF.

V and J are TRBV5-1 and TRBJ1-2; D is possibly TRBD1 (5 bases). The CDR3 has 17 residues. CDR1 SGHRS and CDR2 YFSETQ come from the germline V gene. V lost 3 bases, J lost 1 base, and 19 bases lay in between. This CDR3 reads CASSWGVPGRDNYGYTF. In nucleotides, the CDR3 is TGCGCCAGCAGCTGGGGGGTCCCGGGACGGGATAACTATGGCTACACCTTC.

The chain couples TRBV11-2 to TRBJ2-1; D is possibly TRBD1 (5 bases). Germline lookup yields CDR1 SGHAT and CDR2 FQNNGV. CDR3 size: 15 residues. V lost 5 bases, J lost 0 bases, and 11 bases lay in between. CDR3 residues: CASSQDINSYNEQFF. DNA of the CDR3: TGTGCCAGCAGCCAGGACATAAACTCCTACAATGAGCAGTTCTTC.

This clone was counted a few times. The rearrangement joins TRBV6-1 to TRBJ2-7; D tentatively fits TRBD1 or TRBD2 (5 bases each). Looked up from germline, CDR1 is MNHNS and CDR2 is SASEGT. Trimming left V 3 bases short and J 5 bases short, with 17 bases between. The CDR3 is 15 residues long. CDR3 region: CASSDSGSGANEQYF. The CDR3 DNA follows: TGTGCCAGCAGTGACTCGGGGTCTGGGGCCAACGAGCAGTACTTC.

This chain uses TRBV6-1 with TRBJ2-6; D is ambiguous. Trimming removed 8 bases from V and 0 bases from J, with 17 bases in between. The CDR3 is 17 residues long. The V gene's germline CDR1 is MNHNS and CDR2 SASEGT. CDR3 sequence: CASASLQANSGANVLTF. CDR3 bases: TGTGCCAGCGCGTCCCTACAAGCAAACTCTGGGGCCAACGTCCTGACTTTC.

The chain recombines TRBV6-1 with TRBJ1-2; the match to TRBD1 covers 8 bases. J was trimmed by 2 bases and V by 6 bases; bases with no gene match: 5. The CDR3 runs to 14 residues. Germline CDR1 reads MNHNS; CDR2 reads SASEGT. CDR3 sequence: CASRPGQENYGYTF. CDR3 coding DNA: TGTGCCAGCAGACCGGGACAGGAAAACTATGGCTACACCTTC.

V and J are TRBV4-2 and TRBJ1-4; TRBD1 matches at 7 bases. The CDR3 runs 16 residues. Per the germline V gene, CDR1 is LGHNA and CDR2 is YNFKEQ. The V and J ends lost 6 bases and 8 bases, in that order; junction bases with no gene match: 15. Here the CDR3 reads CASSQPQGQRGEKLFF. The CDR3 DNA sequence: TGTGCCAGCAGTCAACCCCAGGGACAGAGGGGCGAAAAACTGTTTTTT.

The rearrangement joins TRBV11-2 to TRBJ1-5; TRBD1 is a possible D gene (6 bases). The CDR3 has 17 residues. Germline CDR1 reads SGHAT; CDR2 reads FQNNGV. V lost 5 bases to trimming and J lost 0 bases, with 17 bases between them. Here the CDR3 reads CASSHPGGGHSNQPQHF. Written as DNA, the CDR3 is TGTGCCAGCAGCCATCCGGGGGGGGGCCATAGCAATCAGCCCCAGCATTTT.

V and J are TRBV3-1 and TRBJ2-1; TRBD2 is a possible D gene (6 bases). The germline V gene has CDR1 LGHDT and CDR2 YNNKEL (reference sequence). There are 11 residues in the CDR3. With 3 bases removed from V and 10 bases from J, the gap between germline ends came to 7 bases. In nucleotides, the CDR3 is TGTGCCAGCAGCCAGGGAGGAGAGCAGTTCTTC. Translation: CASSQGGEQFF.

This clone turned up a few times. The chain is built from TRBV12-3 or TRBV12-4 and TRBJ1-4, with a possible D match to TRBD1 (5 bases). V was trimmed by 6 bases and J by 6 bases, leaving 14 bases between them. CDR3 length equals 14 residues. The CDR3 region has the DNA TGTGCCAGCAGGCAGGTGGGGGGTCATGAAAAACTGTTTTTT. Translating gives CASRQVGGHEKLFF.

In the case of this clone: This may come from a read error, since a much larger clone is one base off. V and J are TRBV6-1 and TRBJ1-1, with D perhaps matching TRBD1 (6 bases). CDR1 MNHNS and CDR2 SASEGT come from the germline V gene. The germline V and J ends were trimmed by 8 bases and 5 bases, with 24 bases remaining between them. The CDR3 has 16 amino acids. The CDR3 protein is CASGSLGQWARTEAFF. In nucleotides, the CDR3 is TGTGCCAGCGGATCCTTAGGACAGTGGGCGCGTACTGAAGCTTTCTTT.